This T cell receptor (beta chain) was captured by sequencing in a study of shared clonotypes between healthy human individuals. Genomic DNA belonging to each subset was distributed in equal measure over several immunoSEQ plates. Sorted-subset replicate PCRs used 200 ng DNA, about 30,000 T cell genomes. Sequencing was performed with immunoSEQ multiplex PCR; in TCRdb, only in-frame clones are kept and a portion is missing. The data hold a few million clones, with over 85% observed a single time. Germline-derived CDR1 and CDR2 are MNHEY and SVGAGI. The CDR3 loop spans 11 amino acids. V dropped 5 bases and J dropped 6 bases, with 5 bases sitting between them. With regard to this clone: Its antigen is unidentified.

Broader study findings: Naive subsets usually exceeded memory subsets in estimated richness. An anticipated effect of sequencing depth on clonotype sharing among donors was recognized.

The sample taken for sequencing was naive CD4+ T cells sorted from blood. Subset noted: CD45RA+ positively selected. The V gene is TRBV6-5, the J gene TRBJ2-1; unclear D gene. This sequence was found in a man aged 18-30 years in good health. The DNA for the CDR3 is TGTGCCAGCAGTGCCTTCAATGAGCAGTTCTTC. Residues: CASSAFNEQFF.